The 16 T cell receptor beta chains in this list originate from one sample, sequenced in a study of T cells in localized non-small cell lung cancer (dated by TCRdb to the early 2020s). Libraries were made using the immunoSEQ multiplex PCR assay. The immuneACCESS repertoire file appears here via TCRdb, limited to in-frame rearrangements. These files lack a portion of the clones; in checked studies, under half of the deficit traces to unresolved V genes, and the cause of the others is not known. The sample table shows about 59,000 clones, and more than 85% are seen once. Clones ranked in the top ten supply 15% to 20% of the sample. Sequencing used peripheral blood, obtained before any cancer treatment. The receptors stem from a man between 40 and 70 years old with stage I lung adenocarcinoma.

This chain links TRBV6-1 with TRBJ1-1; 10 bases agree with TRBD1. This CDR3 spans 14 amino acids. Germline V lookup: CDR1 MNHNS, CDR2 SASEGT. With V trimmed by 1 base and J by 7 bases, 3 bases remained unmatched. Here the CDR3 DNA reads TGTGCCAGCAGTGAAGGACAGGGGGCGATTGAAGCTTTCTTT. Its translation is CASSEGQGAIEAFF.

The chain uses TRBV7-2 and TRBJ1-5; D remains unclear. This CDR3 is 15 amino acids long. Germline-derived CDR1 and CDR2 are SGHTA and FQGNSA. V lost 5 bases and J lost 0, with 11 bases in between. CDR3 bases: TGTGCCAGCAGCCCAGTGGGGTCTAGCAATCAGCCCCAGCATTTT. This gives the protein CASSPVGSSNQPQHF.

This clone was picked up one time. This sequence joins TRBV5-1 and TRBJ1-3; weak D call: TRBD1 (6 bases). Germline CDR1 SGHRS, CDR2 YFSETQ. The CDR3 contains 16 residues. Trimming removed 4 bases at V and 4 bases at J, with 18 bases between. The CDR3 DNA reads as TGCGCCAGCAGCGAGGCAACAGGGTCGTTCGGAAACACCATATATTTT. Amino acid sequence: CASSEATGSFGNTIYF.

V is TRBV30 and J is TRBJ2-5; TRBD2 agrees at 8 bases. Germline trimming cut 1 base from V and 6 bases from J; bases unmatched to any gene: 10. This CDR3 is 15 amino acids long. Germline V gene lookup returns CDR1 GTSNPN and CDR2 SVGIG (reference sequence). The CDR3 DNA follows: TGTGCCTGGAGTGAGGCGGGAGGCGGCCTAAAGACCCAGTACTTC. Its protein is CAWSEAGGGLKTQYF.

This sequence joins TRBV15 and TRBJ2-7, with 10 bases matching TRBD2. This CDR3 comprises 15 residues. V was clipped by 1 base and J by 3 bases; unmatched bases: 3. Germline V gene data show CDR1 as LNHNV and CDR2 as YYDKDF (reference sequence). CDR3 DNA: TGTGCCACCAGCAGAGTCGTAGCGGGAGGCTACGAGCAGTACTTC. The encoded protein is CATSRVVAGGYEQYF.

The gene calls are TRBV6-5 and TRBJ2-1; the D is unclear. Trimming shortened V by 5 bases and J by 5 bases, and 13 bases separated the two germline ends. CDR1 is MNHEY, CDR2 SVGAGI, per germline. CDR3 size: 14 residues. CDR3 bases: TGTGCCAGCAGTCTCGACCCCTATGACAATGAGCAGTTCTTC. This sequence encodes CASSLDPYDNEQFF.

The CDR3 bases are TGTGCCAGCAGTAGGTCCTCGGGGACCGGGGAGCTGTTTTTT. The encoded protein is CASSRSSGTGELFF. The chain employs TRBV2 and TRBJ2-2; a weak D match, TRBD2 (5 bases). This CDR3 is 14 amino acids long. Per germline, CDR1 SNHLY and CDR2 FYNNEI. The V and J ends lost 5 bases and 5 bases respectively, with 12 bases between them.

V gene TRBV5-1 combines with J gene TRBJ2-5; no definite D call. The CDR3 covers 13 residues. V was clipped by 0 bases and J by 1 base, with 4 bases between them. Germline lookup yields CDR1 SGHRS and CDR2 YFSETQ. CDR3 loop: CASSLGLQETQYF. CDR3 nucleotides: TGCGCCAGCAGCTTGGGACTCCAAGAGACCCAGTACTTC.

This chain links TRBV6-6 with TRBJ1-5, with TRBD1 as a possible D gene (5 bases). This CDR3 contains 14 residues. Between the trimmed V and J ends, which lost 5 bases and 2 bases, there was a span of 10 bases. Per the germline V gene, CDR1 is MNHNY and CDR2 is SVGAGI (reference sequence). The CDR3 DNA is TGTGCCAGCAGTCCGATGACAGGCAATCAGCCCCAGCATTTT. This translates into CASSPMTGNQPQHF.

The chain carries TRBV28 and TRBJ2-1; 10 positions agree with TRBD2. Per germline, CDR1 MDHEN and CDR2 SYDVKM. J lost 5 bases, V lost 7 bases, and 8 bases had no gene match. This CDR3 comprises 15 residues. This chain's CDR3 is CASNKAGGPHNEQFF. CDR3 sequence (DNA): TGTGCCAGCAATAAAGCGGGAGGGCCCCACAATGAGCAGTTCTTC. Full variable domain (remainder filled in from reference TRBV28 and TRBJ2-1): DVKVTQSSRYLVKRTGEKVFLECVQDMDHENMFWYRQDPGLGLRLIYFSYDVKMKEKGDIPEGYSVSREKKERFSLILESASTNQTSMYLCASNKAGGPHNEQFFGPGTRLTVL.

This clone was detected once. This CDR3 is CASSQGRISSGNTIYF. The CDR3 region has the DNA TGTGCCAGCAGCCAAGGACGGATAAGCTCTGGAAACACCATATATTTT. The chain employs TRBV14 and TRBJ1-3, with D uncertain. V was pared by 1 base and J by 0 bases, with 10 bases between. The CDR3 consists of 16 residues. From germline, CDR1 is SGHDN and CDR2 FVKESK.

The CDR3 DNA is TGTGCCAGCAACGGACAGGGGTCAGATACGCAGTATTTT. Translation: CASNGQGSDTQYF. V is TRBV5-5 and J is TRBJ2-3; 9 bases line up with TRBD1. V was clipped by 6 bases and J by 4 bases; unmatched bases: 3. The CDR3 has 13 amino acids. Germline lookup yields CDR1 SGHKS and CDR2 YYEKEE (reference sequence).

This sequence joins TRBV5-1 and TRBJ1-1; D remains unclear. Germline-derived CDR1 and CDR2 are SGHRS and YFSETQ. The V end lost 3 bases, the J end lost 3 bases, and 15 bases lay between the germline ends. CDR3 size: 15 residues. The CDR3 DNA follows: TGCGCCAGCAGCTCGTTGGGGAATGGGGACACTGAAGCTTTCTTT. Translated: CASSSLGNGDTEAFF.

The genes are TRBV28 and TRBJ2-7; 9 nucleotides align to TRBD1. Germline values: CDR1 MDHEN, CDR2 SYDVKM. This CDR3 comprises 14 residues. V gave up 8 bases and J gave up 4 bases; unmatched junction bases: 9. This chain's CDR3 is CASRTQGAMYEQYF. The CDR3 coding sequence is TGTGCCAGCCGGACACAGGGGGCAATGTACGAGCAGTACTTC.

This sequence joins TRBV30 and TRBJ2-5; no reliable D call. This CDR3 comprises 12 residues. Trimming cost V 0 bases and J 5 bases, with 7 bases left between them. Germline-derived CDR1 and CDR2 are GTSNPN and SVGIG (reference sequence). CDR3 sequence reads: CAWSVDGETQYF. The CDR3, as DNA: TGTGCCTGGAGTGTTGATGGGGAGACCCAGTACTTC.

The chain links TRBV30 to TRBJ2-5; either TRBD1 or TRBD2 may supply D (5 bases each). CDR1 and CDR2 (germline): GTSNPN, SVGIG (reference sequence). V lost 3 bases to trimming and J lost 5 bases, with 16 bases between them. The CDR3 spans 14 residues. CDR3: CAWRWAGSVETQYF. Here the CDR3 DNA reads TGTGCCTGGAGGTGGGCAGGGAGTGTTGAGACCCAGTACTTC.